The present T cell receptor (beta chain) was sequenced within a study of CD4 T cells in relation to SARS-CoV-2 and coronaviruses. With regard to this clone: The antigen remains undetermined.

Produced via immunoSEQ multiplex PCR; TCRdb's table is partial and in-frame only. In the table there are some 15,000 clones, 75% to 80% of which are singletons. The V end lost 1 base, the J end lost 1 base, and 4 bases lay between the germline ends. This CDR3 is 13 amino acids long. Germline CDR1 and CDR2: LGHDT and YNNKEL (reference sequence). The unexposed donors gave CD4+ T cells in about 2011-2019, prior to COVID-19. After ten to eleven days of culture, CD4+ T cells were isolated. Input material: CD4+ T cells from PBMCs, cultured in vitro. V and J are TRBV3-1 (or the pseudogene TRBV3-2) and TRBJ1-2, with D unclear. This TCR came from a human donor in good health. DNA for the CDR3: TGTGCCAGCAGCCAAGTGGTTAACTATGGCTACACCTTC. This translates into CASSQVVNYGYTF.